This T cell receptor (beta chain) was observed in a study of shared clonotypes between healthy human individuals. Assay used: immunoSEQ multiplex PCR; TCRdb lists only in-frame clones, some missing. Here the sample spans 600,000 to 750,000 clones, 72% being singletons. Material: memory CD4+ T cells sorted from blood. Noted subset: CD45RA-negative fraction. The clonotype was recovered from a woman aged 25 to 39 in good health.

The DNA for the CDR3 is TGCGCCAGCAGCCAAGACAGGGTCGGTAATTCACCCCTCCACTTT. It yields the protein CASSQDRVGNSPLHF. The rearrangement joins TRBV4-1 to TRBJ1-6, with D perhaps matching TRBD1 (5 bases). Per germline, CDR1 MGHRA and CDR2 YSYEKL. Trimming shortened V by 0 bases and J by 6 bases, and 9 bases separated the two germline ends. CDR3 length: 15 residues.